This TCR beta chain originates from a study of shared clonotypes between healthy human individuals. Study results and limitations: Naive subsets usually exceeded memory subsets in estimated richness.

This clone has just one count. Its antigen is unidentified. Deletions cut 2 bases from V and 0 bases from J, with 13 bases between. CDR1 is KGHSH and CDR2 is LQKENI in the germline V gene. The CDR3 has 16 amino acids. This table comes from immunoSEQ multiplex PCR, and its TCRdb copy is limited to in-frame clones, with some not included. The data contain over 95,000 clones, around 68% of them singletons. Input material: memory CD8+ T cells sorted from blood. As for subset: CD45RO+ cells pooled with CCR7-negative TemRA cells. The chain combines TRBV18 with TRBJ1-1, with a possible D match to TRBD1 (5 bases). The sequence came from a woman in her 30s in good health. The CDR3 spells CASSPWGRHMNTEAFF. CDR3 nucleotides: TGTGCCAGCTCACCATGGGGACGGCACATGAACACTGAAGCTTTCTTT. The full variable domain, its missing parts supplied by reference TRBV18 and TRBJ1-1, is NAGVMQNPRHLVRRRGQEARLRCSPMKGHSHVYWYRQLPEEGLKFMVYLQKENIIDESGMPKERFSAEFPKEGPSILRIQQVVRGDSAAYFCASSPWGRHMNTEAFFGQGTRLTVV.